This TCR beta chain emerged from a study of tumor-infiltrating lymphocytes in primary liver carcinoma listed by TCRdb under 2017. Background on the whole study: Roughly five patients with histopathologically diagnosed primary liver carcinoma underwent surgical resection in China between 2015 and early 2016. Of the five patients (three men and two women, aged 30 to 69 years), four had hepatocellular carcinoma and one had combined HCC and intrahepatic cholangiocarcinoma. High reproducibility was observed for the technical replicate repertoires, with mean shared-clone rates approximately 0.9 and correlation coefficients above 0.95. The five patients had tumors of stage T1-T3 N0M0, with maximum diameters ranging from about 4.2 to 10 cm. A total of about 35 specimens from 5 patients, comprising some 25 tumor regions, 5 adjacent noncancerous liver tissues and 5 peripheral blood samples, were covered by TCRbeta repertoire sequencing. Samples yielded roughly 3.5 to 7.13 million productive TCRbeta reads; read depth did not differ significantly between tissue types. For each liver tumor, the study sampled five regions along with adjacent normal tissue and blood, and applied TCRbeta repertoire sequencing, expression microarrays and whole-exome sequencing. Study-wide findings and limitations: Since the samples were bulk and unsorted, there was no way to compare CD4+ and CD8+ T cell repertoires. The study included only a few patients, and the authors note findings should be validated in a larger study. Repertoire overlap was higher between tumor regions (mean about 36%) than tumor-adjacent (around 17%) or tumor-blood (approximately 15%) pairs, consistent with antigen-driven expansion. The top 250 clones made up a significantly larger repertoire fraction in tumors than in blood (p = 0.039). Because sequencing covered only the TCR beta chain and unpaired alpha chains were not captured, true repertoire diversity is likely underestimated.

Blood RNA was extracted from unsorted whole blood with TRIzol reagent; germline DNA came from the DNeasy Blood & Tissue kit. Patients had chronic HBV infection and were treatment-naive at sampling. Around 4 milliliters of peripheral blood were collected into K2EDTA tubes before surgery. A constant-region primer and ProtoScript II reverse transcriptase were used to reverse-transcribe TCRbeta-specific cDNA from approximately 450 ng total RNA. TCRbeta libraries were built with three nested multiplex PCR rounds, a slightly modified ARM-PCR procedure. Sample barcodes and Illumina adapters were added in a final 25-cycle PCR using Deep VentR polymerase. Before sequencing, amplicons of 200-500 bp were gel-purified using a QIAquick gel extraction kit. TCRbeta amplicons were sequenced on an Illumina HiSeq 2500 with 250-bp paired-end reads. Processing in the source paper ran as follows. Quality trimming of reads was performed with Trimmomatic v0.33, and paired reads were merged with FLASH v1.2.11 so that full CDR3 sequences could be recovered. V, D and J germline segments were assigned to the rearranged TCRbeta sequences by MiGEC v1.2.1b. Clonotype statistics and Shannon-Wiener diversity indices were calculated with VDJtools v1.0.0. To cut down on sampling bias, every analysis after diversity analysis relied on just the 250 most abundant clonotypes from each sample. Using fastp trimming at Q25 and MiXCR clonotype assembly, TCRdb reanalyzed the public sequencing data and kept in-frame beta chains. One record per CDR3 amino acid sequence lists the most common genes and DNA. TCRdb assigned the V and J calls; the authors' analysis was not used. This sample lists fewer than 400,000 distinct CDR3 sequences; 55% to 65% were detected once. In total, the top ten clones hold 9% of the sample.

Regarding this clonotype: The target of this receptor is not known. A read error is likely, as this CDR3 ends without the conserved phenylalanine or tryptophan.

Sequencing was carried out using peripheral blood. The TCR originated in a man in his forties with primary liver carcinoma and hepatitis B virus infection.

CDR3 loop: CASSPGQTYEQYL. The sequenced DNA is TGTGCCAGCAGCCCAGGGCAGACCTACGAGCAGTACCTC. The chain employs TRBV4-2 and TRBJ2-7, with a tentative D gene TRBD1 over 5 matching bases. The CDR3 adds up to 13 amino acids, both ends counted. The CDR3 DNA has 39 bases and is translated from base 1. Trimming takes 4 bases from V and 2 bases from J, and the germline ends sit 9 bases apart. In the germline V gene, CDR1 corresponds to LGHNA and CDR2 to YNFKEQ.